One sample yielded the 24 T cell receptor beta chains listed below, sequenced in a study of blood T cell repertoires in COVID-19. Sequencing used immunoSEQ multiplex PCR; TCRdb keeps in-frame clones, though not all of them. The repertoire holds roughly 250,000 clones, with roughly 89% as singletons. Material: PBMCs or T cells enriched from blood (not recorded which). These receptors were taken from a woman between 25 and 40 years old with acute COVID-19.

This clone came up once. This chain uses TRBV4-3 with TRBJ1-4, with 8 bases that match TRBD1. V shed 0 bases and J 0 bases; nucleotides not matched to a gene: 12. The V gene's germline CDR1 is LGHNA and CDR2 YSLEER. The CDR3 is 20 residues long. The CDR3 coding sequence is TGCGCCAGCAGCCAAGATCCCGGGACAGGCCTGCCTGCAACTAATGAAAAACTGTTTTTT. It codes for CASSQDPGTGLPATNEKLFF.

This chain joins TRBV19 and TRBJ2-7; TRBD1 is a possible D gene (6 bases). The V end lost 1 base, the J end lost 1 base, and 11 bases lay between the germline ends. Germline CDR1 reads LNHDA; CDR2 reads SQIVND (reference sequence). The CDR3 runs 15 residues. The CDR3: CASSIVRGGSYEQYF. CDR3 DNA: TGTGCCAGTAGTATAGTGAGAGGGGGTTCCTACGAGCAGTACTTC.

This chain joins TRBV19 and TRBJ2-3, with 14 bases matching TRBD2. The CDR3 is made up of 14 amino acids. CDR1 is LNHDA, CDR2 SQIVND, per germline (reference sequence). V gave up 6 bases and J gave up 6 bases; unmatched junction bases: 2. CDR3 protein: CASRRTSGGDTQYF. The CDR3 DNA is TGTGCCAGTAGACGGACTAGCGGGGGGGATACGCAGTATTTT. The whole variable domain, filled in from reference TRBV19 and TRBJ2-3, reads DGGITQSPKYLFRKEGQNVTLSCEQNLNHDAMYWYRQDPGQGLRLIYYSQIVNDFQKGDIAEGYSVSREKKESFPLTVTSAQKNPTAFYLCASRRTSGGDTQYFGPGTRLTVL.

This sequence joins TRBV6-1 and TRBJ1-1; 7 bases fit TRBD1. The germline V gene has CDR1 MNHNS and CDR2 SASEGT. The CDR3 totals 14 residues. V shed 2 bases and J 3 bases; nucleotides not matched to a gene: 3. CDR3 in amino acids: CASSEQGEDTEAFF. In DNA, the CDR3 is TGTGCCAGCAGTGAACAGGGGGAGGACACTGAAGCTTTCTTT.

The V call is TRBV7-6, the J call TRBJ2-6; D might be TRBD2 (5 bases). The V end was cut by 5 bases, the J end by 2 bases, with 13 bases between. Germline V gives CDR1 SGHVS, CDR2 FNYEAQ. This CDR3 contains 16 residues. CDR3 nucleotides: TGTGCCAGCAGCACACTTAGCGCGCCTGGGGCCAACGTCCTGACTTTC. Translated, it gives CASSTLSAPGANVLTF.

The chain couples TRBV3-1 (or the pseudogene TRBV3-2) to TRBJ1-6; 7 bases match TRBD1. Trimming took 1 base from V and 8 from J; bases not matched to a gene: 20. Per germline, CDR1 LGHDT and CDR2 YNNKEL (reference sequence). The CDR3 is 20 amino acids. The DNA of the CDR3 is TGTGCCAGCAGCCAAGTTTGGTCGCTTGGCCAAGGGACAGTCTATTCACCCCTCCACTTT. Its translation: CASSQVWSLGQGTVYSPLHF.

V gene TRBV30 combines with J gene TRBJ2-1; 10 bases map to TRBD1. CDR1 is GTSNPN and CDR2 is SVGIG in the germline V gene (reference sequence). CDR3 length equals 14 residues. V shed 3 bases, J shed 4 bases, and the junction held 3 bases outside the gene matches. The CDR3 is CAWRPGQGYNEQFF. DNA for the CDR3: TGTGCCTGGAGACCGGGACAGGGGTACAATGAGCAGTTCTTC. Full variable domain (rest looked up from reference TRBV30 and TRBJ2-1): SQTIHQWPATLVQPVGSPLSLECTVEGTSNPNLYWYRQAAGRGLQLLFYSVGIGQISSEVPQNLSASRPQDRQFILSSKKLLLSDSGFYLCAWRPGQGYNEQFFGPGTRLTVL.

The rearrangement joins TRBV4-2 to TRBJ1-6; D remains ambiguous. In germline, CDR1 is LGHNA, CDR2 YNFKEQ. CDR3 size: 18 residues. V shed 1 base and J shed 4 bases, with 17 bases lying between them. CDR3: CASSQAGRSGGYNSPLHF. The CDR3, as DNA: TGTGCCAGCAGCCAAGCCGGACGAAGTGGAGGATATAATTCACCCCTCCACTTT.

The chain uses TRBV5-8 and TRBJ2-1, with D maybe TRBD2 (7 bases). CDR3 size: 16 residues. The germline V and J ends were trimmed by 0 bases and 2 bases, with 12 bases remaining between them. Germline V gene lookup returns CDR1 SGHTS and CDR2 YDEGEE. The CDR3 coding sequence is TGTGCCAGCAGCTTGGGCGGGGGCAGGGCCTACAATGAGCAGTTCTTC. The encoded protein is CASSLGGGRAYNEQFF.

The V gene is TRBV28, the J gene TRBJ1-2, with D perhaps TRBD1 (5 bases). This CDR3 is 15 amino acids long. Germline loops: CDR1 MDHEN, CDR2 SYDVKM. The germline V and J ends were trimmed by 3 bases and 4 bases, with 15 bases remaining between them. CDR3 region: CASSFSRGYTYGYTF. Here the CDR3 DNA reads TGTGCCAGCAGTTTTTCCCGGGGGTATACCTATGGCTACACCTTC.

The V gene is TRBV30, the J gene TRBJ2-5, with TRBD1 identical over 7 bases. Germline V gene data show CDR1 as GTSNPN and CDR2 as SVGIG (reference sequence). The CDR3 covers 16 residues. Losses at the gene ends were 0 bases for V and 3 bases for J; bases not matched to a gene: 10. CDR3 region: CAWSVLRRTGKETQYF. In DNA form, the CDR3 reads TGTGCCTGGAGTGTACTGAGGCGGACAGGTAAAGAGACCCAGTACTTC.

The rearrangement joins TRBV19 to TRBJ1-1; TRBD1 matches at 8 bases. The CDR3 length is 18 residues. Losses at the gene ends were 0 bases for V and 1 base for J; bases not matched to a gene: 10. Germline loops: CDR1 LNHDA, CDR2 SQIVND (reference sequence). Here the CDR3 DNA reads TGTGCCAGTAGTATAGATTTCCAATGGACAGGGACGAACACTGAAGCTTTCTTT. Its translation: CASSIDFQWTGTNTEAFF.

The J gene is TRBJ1-1, the V gene TRBV18; D gene unclear. V shed 6 bases and J shed 5 bases, with 19 bases lying between them. Germline V gene sequence: CDR1 KGHSH, CDR2 LQKENI. CDR3 length: 15 residues. The CDR3 sequence: CASSSVLGRGTEAFF. The DNA of the CDR3 is TGTGCCAGCTCCAGTGTACTAGGGCGAGGGACTGAAGCTTTCTTT.

The V call is TRBV7-6, the J call TRBJ2-1, with 8 bases aligning to TRBD1. The V segment lost 6 bases and the J segment 6 bases; nucleotides outside the gene matches: 10. Germline V gives CDR1 SGHVS, CDR2 FNYEAQ. CDR3 length: 15 residues. The CDR3 nucleotides are TGTGCCAGCAGTCTTACAGGGGGAGGACGCAATGAGCAGTTCTTC. Protein sequence: CASSLTGGGRNEQFF.

The chain is built from TRBV12-3 or TRBV12-4 and TRBJ1-2, with TRBD1 matching 8 bases. The CDR3 spans 13 residues. Trimming cost V 3 bases and J 8 bases; bases outside gene matches: 5. In DNA form, the CDR3 reads TGTGCCAGCAGTTTGGAGACAGGGGTCGGCTACACCTTC. Protein product: CASSLETGVGYTF.

This clone is a singleton in its sample. The V gene is TRBV19, the J gene TRBJ1-1; no firm D call. Germline-derived CDR1 and CDR2 are LNHDA and SQIVND (reference sequence). CDR3 size: 14 residues. Trimming removed 5 bases at V and 8 bases at J, with 18 bases between. For the CDR3, the DNA is TGTGCCAGTAGTGAAAGCGTCAGCCTTGGCGAAGCTTTCTTT. It encodes CASSESVSLGEAFF.

This clone was observed once. The genes are TRBV4-1 and TRBJ1-2; the D is unclear. The CDR3 has 14 amino acids. Trimming stripped 0 bases from V and 5 bases from J, with 10 bases between. Germline V gives CDR1 MGHRA, CDR2 YSYEKL. CDR3 bases: TGCGCCAGCAGCCAAGAGGAGACTGATTATGGCTACACCTTC. It specifies CASSQEETDYGYTF.

This clone was counted once. This chain joins TRBV6-5 and TRBJ1-2; 7 bases line up with TRBD1. Germline-derived CDR1 and CDR2 are MNHEY and SVGAGI. J gave up 3 bases and V 8 bases, and 6 bases lay outside the gene matches. CDR3 length: 13 residues. For the CDR3, the DNA is TGTGCCAGCCGGGACAGCTTTTACTATGGCTACACCTTC. This sequence encodes CASRDSFYYGYTF.

This chain connects TRBV6-1 to TRBJ2-3, with 9 bases matching TRBD2. Germline loops: CDR1 MNHNS, CDR2 SASEGT. This CDR3 is 16 amino acids long. J gave up 5 bases and V 3 bases, and 9 bases lay outside the gene matches. The CDR3 nucleotides read TGTGCCAGCAGTGAGGTTAGCGGGGGTTTCAGAGATACGCAGTATTTT. This codes for CASSEVSGGFRDTQYF.

The chain carries TRBV5-1 and TRBJ2-6, with D tentatively TRBD2 (5 bases). The V gene lost 4 bases and the J gene lost 1 base, with 15 bases spanning the gap. CDR1 SGHRS and CDR2 YFSETQ come from the germline V gene. CDR3 length: 17 residues. The CDR3 DNA reads TGCGCCAGCAGCCCCGAGGGTGGGATGTCTGGGGCCAACGTCCTGACTTTC. Translated, it gives CASSPEGGMSGANVLTF.

The chain combines TRBV6-2 or TRBV6-3 with TRBJ1-2; tentative D call: TRBD1 (5 bases). The V gene's germline CDR1 is MNHEY and CDR2 SVGEGT. The CDR3 is made up of 12 amino acids. V was cut by 4 bases and J by 5 bases, with 8 bases left in between. The CDR3 loop is CASSFGQYGYTF. CDR3 coding DNA: TGTGCCAGCAGTTTTGGACAATATGGCTACACCTTC.

This sequence joins TRBV10-3 and TRBJ2-7; possibly TRBD1 for D (5 bases). CDR1 ENHRY and CDR2 SYGVKD come from the germline V gene. V was cut by 0 bases and J by 4 bases, with 10 bases left in between. This CDR3 spans 14 amino acids. The CDR3 loop reads CAISESAGLYEQYF. CDR3 DNA sequence: TGTGCCATCAGTGAGTCGGCAGGGTTGTACGAGCAGTACTTC.

The chain joins TRBV18 to TRBJ2-3, with TRBD2 matching over 9 bases. The V gene's germline CDR1 is KGHSH and CDR2 LQKENI. After removal of 3 bases from V and 2 bases from J, the junction contained 3 bases not matched to a gene. The CDR3 runs 15 residues. CDR3: CASSPLAGVTDTQYF. In nucleotides, the CDR3 is TGTGCCAGCTCACCCTTAGCGGGAGTCACAGATACGCAGTATTTT.

The chain joins TRBV5-4 to TRBJ2-3; 12 bases fit TRBD1. Germline loops: CDR1 SGHNT, CDR2 YYREEE (reference sequence). The CDR3 is 15 amino acids. J was trimmed by 4 bases and V by 5 bases; bases with no gene match: 5. The CDR3 sequence: CASRTGTGGPDTQYF. In DNA form, the CDR3 reads TGTGCCAGCAGGACCGGGACAGGGGGCCCAGATACGCAGTATTTT.